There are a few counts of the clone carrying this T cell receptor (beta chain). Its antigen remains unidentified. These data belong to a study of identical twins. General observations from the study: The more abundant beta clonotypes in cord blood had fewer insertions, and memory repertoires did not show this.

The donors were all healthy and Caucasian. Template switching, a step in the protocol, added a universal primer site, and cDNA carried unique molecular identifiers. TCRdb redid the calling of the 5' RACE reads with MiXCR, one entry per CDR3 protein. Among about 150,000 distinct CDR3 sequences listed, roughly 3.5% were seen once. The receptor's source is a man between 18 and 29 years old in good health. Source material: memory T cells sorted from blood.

The CDR3 coding sequence is TGCGCCAGCACCAGGACCCAGTACTTC. Protein product: CASTRTQYF. The chain employs TRBV10-1 and TRBJ2-5; D is undetermined. V lost 7 bases and J lost 7, with 4 bases in between. The CDR3 has 9 amino acids. Germline CDR1 is WNHNN and CDR2 is SYGVQD (reference sequence).